The T cell receptor beta chain under discussion was sequenced for a study of blood T cell repertoires in COVID-19. Study at large: Sample material is recorded as cDNA or gDNA derived from T cells, B-cell-depleted T cells, or PBMCs.

Trimming took 2 bases from V and 5 from J; bases not matched to a gene: 10. This CDR3 region has 16 residues. CDR1 is MNHEY and CDR2 is SMNVEV in the germline V gene (reference sequence). Original processing notes: Estimation of nucleated cell counts relied on the amplification of reference gene primers. Generated by immunoSEQ multiplex PCR, the TCRdb table keeps only in-frame clones and is missing some. V and J calls and clone size are copied from that table; D and trimming were computed from the DNA. The data contain about 71,000 clones, around 76% of them seen just once; the ten biggest clones take up roughly 15%.

This sequence originates from an elderly woman with acute or convalescent COVID-19. The sequencing input was peripheral blood. The V call is TRBV27, the J call TRBJ2-3; 7 nucleotides line up with TRBD2. The CDR3 coding sequence is TGTGCCAGCAGTTTAGCGGCTAGCGGACTCAGAGATACGCAGTATTTT. This codes for CASSLAASGLRDTQYF.